A single T cell receptor beta chain is shown here with its context. Antigen: not known. This specimen includes other DNA sequences encoding the same CDR3. This sample is part of a study of shared clonotypes between healthy human individuals. In the sorted-subset replicate PCRs, 150 to 200 ng DNA, around 30,000 T cell genomes, was used. Clones were read by immunoSEQ multiplex PCR, and TCRdb kept only the in-frame ones, dropping some. This sample has 2 million to 2.5 million clones, with approximately 93% found just once. The CDR3 runs 13 residues. CDR1 is SGHRS and CDR2 is YFSETQ in the germline V gene. V was pared by 0 bases and J by 6 bases, with 7 bases between. Regarding the study as a whole: For sorted subsets, rarefaction showed incomplete sequencing despite large depth.

Input material: naive CD4+ T cells from PBMCs. Described subset: CD45RA+ positively selected. The receptor comes from a man in his late teens or twenties in good health. Some clones in this sample may be carry-over from other donors' samples. The rearrangement uses TRBV5-1 and TRBJ2-1; D ambiguous. CDR3 protein: CASSLGGFNEQFF. The CDR3 nucleotides read TGCGCCAGCAGCTTGGGTGGTTTCAATGAGCAGTTCTTC.